A selection of T cell receptor beta chains follows, all from one sample in a study of T cell repertoires in ileal Crohn's disease. Sequencing used immunoSEQ multiplex PCR; TCRdb keeps in-frame clones, though not all of them. The sample has approximately 2,500 clones; roughly 96% are singletons. The sequenced material came from ileal tissue. Every receptor here comes from an adult with Crohn's disease. The CDR3 runs from the conserved cysteine through the conserved F or W. The D gene is left open where the match is weak. Not every row has a clone size; where given, it reads once, few, many or a size class.

d_gene	j_gene	v_gene	abundance	CDR3aa	CDR3nt
-	TRBJ2-3	TRBV7-9	-	CASSSGSTSDTQYF	TGTGCCAGCAGCTCCGGATCCACTAGCGATACGCAGTATTTT
TRBD1	TRBJ1-1	TRBV4-3	-	CASSQDQGGDTEAFF	TGCGCCAGCAGCCAAGATCAGGGGGGAGACACTGAAGCTTTCTTT
-	TRBJ1-4	TRBV9	-	CASSVRPDLTNEKLFF	TGTGCCAGCAGCGTTCGCCCAGACTTGACTAATGAAAAACTGTTTTTT
-	TRBJ2-3	TRBV5-4	-	CASSSTSGDTQYF	TGTGCCAGCAGCTCCACCTCGGGGGATACGCAGTATTTT
-	TRBJ1-3	TRBV6-6	-	CASSYRRVLNTIYF	TGTGCCAGCAGTTACCGACGGGTTTTAAACACCATATATTTT
TRBD2	TRBJ2-7	TRBV28	-	CASSRGTSAGFWSYEQYF	TGTGCCAGCAGTCGAGGGACTAGCGCGGGGTTTTGGTCCTACGAGCAGTACTTC
-	TRBJ2-1	TRBV5-6	once	CASSLGVRLYNEQFF	TGTGCCAGCAGCTTGGGAGTGCGGCTCTACAATGAGCAGTTCTTC
-	TRBJ2-1	TRBV6-6	-	CASGGGSGEQFF	TGTGCCAGCGGGGGCGGGAGCGGGGAGCAGTTCTTC
-	TRBJ1-4	TRBV5-1	-	CASSLAGSNEKLFF	TGCGCCAGCAGCTTGGCAGGGTCTAATGAAAAACTGTTTTTT
TRBD2	TRBJ2-3	TRBV4-1	-	CASSQEAGGSDTQYF	TGCGCCAGCAGCCAAGAGGCGGGGGGCTCAGATACGCAGTATTTT
TRBD2	TRBJ2-1	TRBV4-1	-	CASSQVILGGGAFGYNEQFF	TGCGCCAGCAGCCAAGTTATCCTCGGCGGGGGGGCATTCGGCTACAATGAGCAGTTCTTC
-	TRBJ1-1	TRBV19	-	CASTSGTPYNEAFF	TGTGCCAGTACCAGCGGGACACCCTATAATGAAGCTTTCTTT
-	TRBJ1-1	TRBV6-5	-	CASSEVVNTEAFF	TGTGCCAGCAGTGAAGTAGTGAACACTGAAGCTTTCTTT
-	TRBJ1-4	TRBV7-9	-	CASSLGVQGLQEKLFF	TGTGCCAGCAGCTTAGGGGTACAGGGTCTACAGGAAAAACTGTTTTTT
-	TRBJ2-6	TRBV10-2	-	CASSESIGGFAGANVLTF	TGCGCCAGCAGTGAGTCGATTGGAGGCTTCGCTGGGGCCAACGTCCTGACTTTC
-	TRBJ1-2	TRBV28	-	CAINYGILNYGYTF	TGTGCCATTAACTACGGGATTTTGAACTATGGCTACACCTTC
TRBD1	TRBJ2-5	TRBV6-1	-	CASSEDRGTETQYF	TGTGCCAGCAGTGAGGACAGGGGGACAGAGACCCAGTACTTC
-	TRBJ1-1	TRBV5-4	-	CASERRGDTEAFF	TGTGCCAGCGAACGACGGGGAGACACTGAAGCTTTCTTT
-	TRBJ1-2	TRBV7-9	-	CASSSGALGYTF	TGTGCCAGCAGCAGCGGGGCCCTGGGCTACACCTTC
-	TRBJ2-5	TRBV9	-	CASSAGDSHQETQYF	TGTGCCAGCAGCGCGGGCGACAGTCACCAAGAGACCCAGTACTTC
-	TRBJ1-1	TRBV29-1	-	CSAANQAGKATEAFF	TGCAGCGCGGCCAACCAGGCGGGAAAGGCCACTGAAGCTTTCTTT
-	TRBJ1-1	TRBV14	once	CASSRSPQGSAFF	TGTGCCAGCAGCCGCTCCCCCCAGGGATCAGCTTTCTTT
TRBD2	TRBJ2-7	TRBV6-4	-	CASSDSSGSSYEQYF	TGTGCCAGCAGTGACTCTAGCGGGAGCTCCTACGAGCAGTACTTC
TRBD1	TRBJ1-1	TRBV5-6	-	CASSFLQGDTEAFF	TGTGCCAGCAGCTTCCTACAGGGGGACACTGAAGCTTTCTTT
-	TRBJ1-1	TRBV19	-	CASIFSVGESRGNTEAFF	TGTGCCAGTATATTTTCGGTAGGGGAGTCGCGGGGGAACACTGAAGCTTTCTTT
TRBD1	TRBJ1-1	TRBV15	-	CATSREGQGNTEAFF	TGTGCCACCAGCAGGGAAGGACAGGGGAACACTGAAGCTTTCTTT
-	TRBJ1-4	TRBV27	-	CASSVVTTSGSENEKLFF	TGTGCCAGCAGTGTAGTGACGACGTCGGGGAGCGAAAATGAAAAACTGTTTTTT
-	TRBJ2-1	TRBV19	-	CASSRTSGSYNEQFF	TGTGCCAGTAGTAGAACATCTGGCTCCTACAATGAGCAGTTCTTC
TRBD1	TRBJ1-5	TRBV5-1	-	CASSLNTGQNQPQHF	TGCGCCAGCAGCTTGAATACGGGACAGAATCAGCCCCAGCATTTT
TRBD1	TRBJ2-2	TRBV19	-	CASSIRDSRTGELFF	TGTGCCAGTAGTATACGGGACAGTCGTACCGGGGAGCTGTTTTTT
TRBD1	TRBJ1-1	TRBV15	once	CATSTNRGNTEAFF	TGTGCCACCAGCACCAACAGGGGGAACACTGAAGCTTTCTTT
-	TRBJ2-7	TRBV7-2	-	CASSWRDSDYEQYF	TGTGCCAGCAGCTGGCGGGACTCCGACTACGAGCAGTACTTC
TRBD1	TRBJ1-2	TRBV28	-	CASDRDRDAFSGYTF	TGTGCCAGCGACCGGGACAGGGATGCTTTCAGTGGCTACACCTTC
-	TRBJ2-2	TRBV18	-	CASSPLQSRLGTGELFF	TGTGCCAGCTCACCATTACAATCCAGACTCGGCACCGGGGAGCTGTTTTTT
-	TRBJ1-3	TRBV9	-	CASSAGGLGGNTIYF	TGTGCCAGCAGCGCGGGGGGCCTTGGTGGAAACACCATATATTTT
-	TRBJ1-1	TRBV20-1	-	CSASQDREAFF	TGCAGTGCTAGTCAAGACAGAGAAGCTTTCTTT
TRBD2	TRBJ2-1	TRBV4-3	-	CASSQGLIAGGPGNEQFF	TGCGCCAGCAGCCAAGGCCTAATAGCGGGAGGGCCCGGCAATGAGCAGTTCTTC
-	TRBJ1-1	TRBV9	-	CASSVGGGRRDTEAFF	TGTGCCAGCAGCGTAGGGGGGGGGCGGAGGGACACTGAAGCTTTCTTT
-	TRBJ1-1	TRBV20-1	-	CSAGNTEAFF	TGCAGTGCCGGGAACACTGAAGCTTTCTTT
TRBD1	TRBJ1-1	TRBV28	-	CASNTPRQGNTEAFF	TGTGCCAGCAATACTCCGCGACAGGGGAACACTGAAGCTTTCTTT
-	TRBJ2-4	TRBV19	once	CASSGGLSNIQYF	TGTGCCAGTAGTGGGGGACTGTCAAACATTCAGTACTTC
-	TRBJ1-3	TRBV4-2	-	CASSLTPLISGNTIYF	TGTGCCAGCAGCCTAACACCCTTAATCTCTGGAAACACCATATATTTT
TRBD1	TRBJ2-7	TRBV27	-	CASSFSTGTEAYEQYF	TGTGCCAGCAGTTTCTCGACCGGGACAGAGGCCTACGAGCAGTACTTC
-	TRBJ2-5	TRBV5-6	-	CASSLAVGDETQYF	TGTGCCAGCAGCTTGGCGGTAGGGGATGAGACCCAGTACTTC
TRBD1	TRBJ2-3	TRBV6-5	-	CASSFTGERTDTQYF	TGTGCCAGCAGTTTCACAGGGGAACGCACAGATACGCAGTATTTT
TRBD1	TRBJ1-4	TRBV10-3	-	CAISSATGGNEKLFF	TGTGCCATCTCCTCAGCGACAGGGGGTAATGAAAAACTGTTTTTT
-	TRBJ1-2	TRBV5-8	-	CASSLLGATDGYTF	TGTGCCAGCAGCTTGCTAGGGGCGACGGATGGCTACACCTTC
-	TRBJ2-7	TRBV20-1	-	CSARSSYEQYF	TGCAGTGCTAGGAGTTCCTACGAGCAGTACTTC
-	TRBJ2-5	TRBV5-4	once	CASSLSEEIEETQYF	TGTGCCAGCAGCTTGAGTGAGGAAATAGAAGAGACCCAGTACTTC
TRBD2	TRBJ2-1	TRBV30	-	CAWSGIGTSESSYNEQFF	TGTGCCTGGAGTGGAATAGGGACTAGCGAGAGCTCCTACAATGAGCAGTTCTTC
-	TRBJ2-1	TRBV5-6	-	CASSLGAGDEQFF	TGTGCCAGCAGCTTGGGGGCTGGCGATGAGCAGTTCTTC
-	TRBJ2-1	TRBV7-9	-	CASFGGQSYNEQFF	TGTGCCAGCTTCGGGGGGCAATCCTACAATGAGCAGTTCTTC
-	TRBJ2-3	TRBV19	once	CASSPGLRLDTQYF	TGTGCCAGTAGCCCGGGACTGCGCCTAGATACGCAGTATTTT
TRBD1	TRBJ2-3	TRBV9	-	CASSGTGTDTQYF	TGTGCCAGCAGTGGGACAGGCACAGATACGCAGTATTTT
-	TRBJ1-1	TRBV6-1	-	CASSDGNMNTEAFF	TGTGCCAGCAGTGATGGTAACATGAACACTGAAGCTTTCTTT
TRBD1	TRBJ1-2	TRBV5-4	-	CASSIGQGQIGYTF	TGTGCCAGCAGCATCGGACAGGGGCAGATTGGCTACACCTTC
TRBD1	TRBJ1-2	TRBV12-5	-	CARGTGGGTNYGYTF	TGTGCTAGGGGGACAGGGGGGGGTACTAACTATGGCTACACCTTC
TRBD2	TRBJ2-7	TRBV4-3	-	CASSQGASGNTNYEQYF	TGCGCCAGCAGCCAAGGTGCTAGCGGGAATACTAATTACGAGCAGTACTTC